These 21 T cell receptor beta chains originate from one sample sequenced in a study of T-cell reconstitution after alpha-beta-depleted transplantation in children. The authors prepared the TCRbeta library with unique molecular identifiers. TCRdb re-called the PCR reads with MiXCR, one entry per CDR3 protein. The sample yields roughly 790,000 distinct CDR3 sequences, roughly 15% seen once. Here the sequenced sample was PBMCs, mostly from graft donor cells, taken 360 days after TCRalphabeta/CD19-depleted stem cell transplant. These receptors all stem from a male patient younger than 18 who had a stem cell transplant for acute lymphoblastic leukemia, so the T cells may come from the graft donor.

The table lists this clonotype with a few counts. J is TRBJ2-7 and V is TRBV29-1, with D tentatively TRBD1 or TRBD2 (6 bases each). The CDR3 loop spans 14 amino acids. Trimming took off 1 base at V and 2 bases at J, with 12 bases between the two ends. Germline CDR1 SQVTM, CDR2 ANQGSEA. CDR3 bases: TGCAGCGTTGAAGGGGGGGCTGGCACCTACGAGCAGTACTTC. Translation gives CSVEGGAGTYEQYF.

Only a few counts were recorded for this clonotype. The V gene is TRBV5-1, the J gene TRBJ2-1; tentatively, D is TRBD2 (5 bases). Germline values: CDR1 SGHRS, CDR2 YFSETQ. Trimming shortened V by 0 bases and J by 4 bases, and 8 bases separated the two germline ends. The CDR3 has 14 amino acids. CDR3 nucleotide sequence: TGCGCCAGCAGCTTGGCGACTATTTACAATGAGCAGTTCTTC. It codes for CASSLATIYNEQFF.

The chain joins TRBV13 to TRBJ1-5, with 10 bases aligning to TRBD1. This CDR3 spans 17 amino acids. V was pared by 5 bases and J by 2 bases, with 9 bases of the junction left unmatched. CDR1 and CDR2 from the germline V gene are PRHDT and FYEKMQ (reference sequence). The CDR3 DNA reads TGTGCCAGCAGCGCTAGGGACAGGGGAGTCGGCAATCAGCCCCAGCATTTT. Its protein product is CASSARDRGVGNQPQHF.

In this sample, this clonotype turned up many times. The chain employs TRBV18 and TRBJ2-7; D could derive from TRBD1 or TRBD2 (5 bases each). Germline assignment: CDR1 KGHSH and CDR2 LQKENI. The CDR3 has 12 residues. With 3 bases removed from V and 6 bases from J, the gap between germline ends came to 9 bases. CDR3 residues: CASSPRDGEQYF. Written as DNA, the CDR3 is TGTGCCAGCTCACCTCGGGACGGCGAGCAGTACTTC.

This clonotype was seen only a few times. The J gene is TRBJ2-3, the V gene TRBV7-3; D unresolved. Trimming removed 5 bases from V and 1 base from J, with 16 bases in between. CDR1 SGHTA and CDR2 FQGTGA come from the germline V gene. The CDR3 extends over 16 amino acids. The CDR3 nucleotides are TGTGCCAGCAGCCTAGGTGGTGCCTTGGGCACAGATACGCAGTATTTT. Translation gives CASSLGGALGTDTQYF.

V usage is TRBV4-2 and J usage is TRBJ2-7; D is possibly TRBD2 (6 bases). This CDR3 region has 16 residues. Per germline, CDR1 LGHNA and CDR2 YNFKEQ. V dropped 0 bases and J dropped 2 bases, with 14 bases sitting between them. This CDR3 reads CASSQDNGGPTYEQYF. The CDR3 DNA follows: TGTGCCAGCAGCCAAGACAATGGAGGGCCCACCTACGAGCAGTACTTC.

This clonotype came up once. This chain links TRBV12-3 or TRBV12-4 with TRBJ1-1; a possible D gene is TRBD1 (6 bases). This CDR3 is 16 amino acids long. Trimming removed 3 bases at V and 5 bases at J, with 19 bases between. Here the CDR3 reads CASSFYVPGGGTEAFF. The DNA of the CDR3 is TGTGCCAGCAGTTTTTATGTCCCGGGAGGGGGGACTGAAGCTTTCTTT.

The chain couples TRBV7-9 to TRBJ2-1; weak D call: TRBD2 (6 bases). Germline loops: CDR1 SEHNR, CDR2 FQNEAQ (reference sequence). This CDR3 is built from 13 residues. V dropped 4 bases and J dropped 10 bases, with 14 bases sitting between them. The CDR3 coding sequence is TGTGCCAGCAGCTCGGGGGTGATAGTCGAGCAGTTCTTC. This sequence encodes CASSSGVIVEQFF.

This clonotype was picked up a small number of times. The genes are TRBV2 and TRBJ2-3; D is unresolved. The CDR3 spans 10 residues. The V gene's germline CDR1 is SNHLY and CDR2 FYNNEI. V shed 9 bases and J shed 3 bases, with 4 bases lying between them. CDR3 bases: TGTGCCAGATTAACAGATACGCAGTATTTT. Its translation is CARLTDTQYF. The whole variable domain, remainder taken from reference TRBV2 and TRBJ2-3, is EPEVTQTPSHQVTQMGQEVILRCVPISNHLYFYWYRQILGQKVEFLVSFYNNEISEKSEIFDDQFSVERPDGSNFTLKIRSTKLEDSAMYFCARLTDTQYFGPGTRLTVL.

This clonotype was picked up a small number of times. The chain uses TRBV12-3 or TRBV12-4 and TRBJ1-3; the D gene is possibly TRBD1 (6 bases). Trimming cost V 3 bases and J 2 bases, with 14 bases left between them. This CDR3 is 16 amino acids long. The CDR3 DNA sequence: TGTGCCAGCAGTTTTGGCCCGGCAGGGGCTGGAAACACCATATATTTT. Protein product: CASSFGPAGAGNTIYF.

The chain joins TRBV27 to TRBJ2-7, with D tentatively TRBD1 (6 bases). V gave up 8 bases and J gave up 3 bases, with 20 bases separating them. CDR1 is MNHEY and CDR2 is SMNVEV in the germline V gene (reference sequence). The CDR3 is made up of 15 amino acids. The chain's CDR3 is CASGPEGVPLYEQYF. The CDR3 nucleotides are TGTGCCAGCGGCCCTGAGGGGGTCCCTCTCTACGAGCAGTACTTC.

The chain uses TRBV19 and TRBJ2-1; no reliable D call. V was cut by 7 bases and J by 0 bases, with 7 bases left in between. The germline V gene encodes CDR1 LNHDA and CDR2 SQIVND (reference sequence). The CDR3 has 13 residues. CDR3 loop: CASTMSSYNEQFF. The CDR3 coding sequence is TGTGCCAGTACAATGAGCTCCTACAATGAGCAGTTCTTC.

The chain combines TRBV27 with TRBJ2-2; 12 bases are a match to TRBD2. Per the germline V gene, CDR1 is MNHEY and CDR2 is SMNVEV (reference sequence). J was trimmed by 7 bases and V by 10 bases; bases with no gene match: 4. The CDR3 covers 13 residues. The CDR3 coding sequence is TGTGCCACCGGACTAGCGGGGATCGGGGAGCTGTTTTTT. Its protein product is CATGLAGIGELFF.

The V and J genes are TRBV29-1 and TRBJ2-3; 10 positions agree with TRBD1. Trimming cost V 2 bases and J 5 bases; bases outside gene matches: 4. Germline V CDR1 and CDR2: SQVTM, ANQGSEA. The CDR3 sequence is 14 residues long. The chain's CDR3 is CSVEPTGGLDTQYF. The CDR3 nucleotides read TGCAGCGTTGAACCGACAGGGGGCTTAGATACGCAGTATTTT.

The V call is TRBV11-2, the J call TRBJ2-7, with TRBD2 matching 13 bases. This CDR3 has 15 residues. Germline V CDR1 and CDR2: SGHAT, FQNNGV. V was pared by 5 bases and J by 3 bases, with 4 bases of the junction left unmatched. CDR3 sequence reads: CASSVGLAGYYEQYF. CDR3 in DNA: TGTGCCAGCAGCGTGGGACTAGCGGGGTACTACGAGCAGTACTTC.

This clonotype appeared many times. The chain is built from TRBV7-3 and TRBJ2-3; TRBD2 agrees at 9 bases. Germline loops: CDR1 SGHTA, CDR2 FQGTGA. This CDR3 region has 14 residues. After removal of 3 bases from V and 4 bases from J, the junction contained 2 bases not matched to a gene. The DNA of the CDR3 is TGTGCCAGCAGCTTGGGACTAGCAGCAGATACGCAGTATTTT. It encodes CASSLGLAADTQYF.

The rearrangement joins TRBV10-2 to TRBJ2-3; 10 bases match TRBD2. V gave up 7 bases and J gave up 6 bases; unmatched junction bases: 4. The CDR3 sequence is 13 residues long. Germline V gives CDR1 WSHSY, CDR2 SAAADI. CDR3 loop: CASTSGGGDTQYF. The CDR3 bases are TGCGCCAGCACTAGCGGGGGAGGGGATACGCAGTATTTT.

The gene calls are TRBV19 and TRBJ1-1; D unclear. V lost 7 bases to trimming and J lost 3 bases, with 21 bases between them. The V gene's germline CDR1 is LNHDA and CDR2 SQIVND (reference sequence). The CDR3 contains 16 residues. CDR3 residues: CASTLAWTNADTEAFF. The CDR3 DNA reads as TGTGCCAGTACCCTGGCCTGGACCAACGCCGACACTGAAGCTTTCTTT.

This chain joins TRBV19 and TRBJ1-1; D is ambiguous. The CDR3 is 12 residues long. Germline loops: CDR1 LNHDA, CDR2 SQIVND (reference sequence). Deletions cut 4 bases from V and 7 bases from J, with 10 bases between. In nucleotides, the CDR3 is TGTGCCAGTAGTACTCCTCAATTTGAAGCTTTCTTT. It yields the protein CASSTPQFEAFF. Filled out from reference TRBV19 and TRBJ1-1, the complete variable domain reads DGGITQSPKYLFRKEGQNVTLSCEQNLNHDAMYWYRQDPGQGLRLIYYSQIVNDFQKGDIAEGYSVSREKKESFPLTVTSAQKNPTAFYLCASSTPQFEAFFGQGTRLTVV.

In this sample, this clonotype turned up a few times. The gene calls are TRBV7-9 and TRBJ2-1; 15 bases match TRBD2. CDR1 is SEHNR, CDR2 FQNEAQ, per germline (reference sequence). CDR3 size: 16 residues. J gave up 7 bases and V 5 bases, and 6 bases lay outside the gene matches. The CDR3 here is CASSEKGLAGGNEQFF. For the CDR3, the DNA is TGTGCCAGCAGCGAAAAGGGACTAGCGGGAGGAAATGAGCAGTTCTTC.

This clonotype was seen just once. J is TRBJ1-3 and V is TRBV5-1; D may be TRBD1 (5 bases). The CDR3 covers 17 residues. CDR1 SGHRS and CDR2 YFSETQ come from the germline V gene. V was pared by 9 bases and J by 0 bases, with 22 bases between. The DNA of the CDR3 is TGCGCCAACAACACTACGGGACGCCCTTTCTCTGGAAACACCATATATTTT. It yields the protein CANNTTGRPFSGNTIYF.